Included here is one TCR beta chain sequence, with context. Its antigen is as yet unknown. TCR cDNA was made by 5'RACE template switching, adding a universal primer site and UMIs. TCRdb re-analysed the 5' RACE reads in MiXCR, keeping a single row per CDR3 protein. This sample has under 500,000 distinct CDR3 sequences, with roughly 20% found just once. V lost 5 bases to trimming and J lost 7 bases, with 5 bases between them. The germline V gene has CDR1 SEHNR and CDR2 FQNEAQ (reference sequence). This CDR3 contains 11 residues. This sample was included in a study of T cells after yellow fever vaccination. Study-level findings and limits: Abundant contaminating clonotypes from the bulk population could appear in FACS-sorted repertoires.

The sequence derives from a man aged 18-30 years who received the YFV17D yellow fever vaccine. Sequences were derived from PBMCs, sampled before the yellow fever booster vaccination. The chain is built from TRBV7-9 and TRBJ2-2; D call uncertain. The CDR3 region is CASSTIGELFF. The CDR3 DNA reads TGTGCCAGCAGCACCATCGGGGAGCTGTTTTTT.